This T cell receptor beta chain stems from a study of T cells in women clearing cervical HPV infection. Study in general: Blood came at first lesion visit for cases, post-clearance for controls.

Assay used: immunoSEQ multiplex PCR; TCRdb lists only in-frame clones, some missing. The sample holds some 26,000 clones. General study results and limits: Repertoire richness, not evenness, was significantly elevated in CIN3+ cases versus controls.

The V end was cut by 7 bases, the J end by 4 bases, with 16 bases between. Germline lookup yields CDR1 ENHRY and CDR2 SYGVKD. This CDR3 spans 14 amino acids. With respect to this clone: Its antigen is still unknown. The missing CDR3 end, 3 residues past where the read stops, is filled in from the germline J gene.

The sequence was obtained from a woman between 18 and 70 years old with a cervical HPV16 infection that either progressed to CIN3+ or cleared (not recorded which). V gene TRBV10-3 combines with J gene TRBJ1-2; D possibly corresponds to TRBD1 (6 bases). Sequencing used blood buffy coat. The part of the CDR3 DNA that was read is TGTGCCATCAAGTCTCAGGGGTACGGCTATGGC. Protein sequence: CAIKSQGYGYG. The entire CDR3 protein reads CAIKSQGYGYGYTF.